A selection of T cell receptor beta chains follows, all from one sample in a study of blood T cell repertoires in COVID-19. Using immunoSEQ multiplex PCR, the repertoire was profiled, and TCRdb retains in-frame clones only, with some absent. There are about 150,000 clones in the sample; around 76% occur only once, and about 3.9% lies in the top ten. Source material: peripheral blood. These receptors came from a man aged 60 to 75 with acute or convalescent COVID-19. The CDR3 runs from the conserved cysteine through the conserved F or W. The order of the fields is D gene, V gene, J gene, CDR3 protein. The D gene is left open where the match is weak.

NA,TRBV4-1,TRBJ1-5,CASSPLFSGNQPQHF
NA,TRBV6-5,TRBJ2-5,CASSYNQETQYF
TRBD2,TRBV10-3,TRBJ2-7,CAISEVASGSTVHEQYF
TRBD2,TRBV6-2/TRBV6-3,TRBJ2-7,CASNYDASGRLTYEQYF
TRBD1,TRBV5-6,TRBJ2-3,CASSLRRQGRRTDTQYF
TRBD2,TRBV19,TRBJ2-5,CASSILAGAPETQYF
TRBD2,TRBV28,TRBJ2-3,CASSLRTSGRGTQYF
NA,TRBV19,TRBJ1-5,CASSIESGTHNQPQHF
NA,TRBV2,TRBJ2-7,CASRNTVSSYEQYF
TRBD2,TRBV9,TRBJ2-7,CASSVGGSGRYEQYF
NA,TRBV6-2/TRBV6-3,TRBJ1-1,CASSDFKNTEAFF
NA,TRBV15,TRBJ1-6,CATSRDPQVYYNSPLHF
NA,TRBV4-1,TRBJ1-4,CASSQDGQVGWEKLFF
TRBD1,TRBV6-5,TRBJ1-2,CASSRDRSDGYTF
TRBD2,TRBV10-3,TRBJ2-3,CAIRGTSGSTDTQYF
NA,TRBV4-1,TRBJ2-3,CASSLHKADTQYF
NA,TRBV7-3,TRBJ2-7,CASSFHQAAGSYEQYF
NA,TRBV3-1/TRBV3-2,TRBJ2-7,CASSLSSGAPYEQYF
NA,TRBV6-2/TRBV6-3,TRBJ2-6,CASSYIANVLTF
TRBD2,TRBV6-1,TRBJ2-5,CASSEYITGTTRETQYF
NA,TRBV9,TRBJ1-2,CASSPQGRGETDGYTF
TRBD2,TRBV30,TRBJ2-1,CAWSSEWTSRSNEQFF
NA,TRBV12-3/TRBV12-4,TRBJ2-1,CASSSRYEQFF
TRBD1,TRBV3-1/TRBV3-2,TRBJ1-5,CASSQAPGTGAPNQPQHF
TRBD1,TRBV5-4,TRBJ1-1,CASSPDRANTEAFF
NA,TRBV28,TRBJ1-2,CASRDSQTNYGYTF
TRBD2,TRBV10-3,TRBJ2-7,CAISITTGTSGRFYEQYF
NA,TRBV5-6,TRBJ2-4,CASSLDSVKYIQYF
NA,TRBV3-1/TRBV3-2,TRBJ1-6,CASSQLYSPLHF
NA,TRBV12-1,TRBJ1-5,CASSPAPKIAQPQHF
NA,TRBV19,TRBJ2-3,CASSPTRLAGGTDTQYF
TRBD1,TRBV10-3,TRBJ2-2,CAIRGTANTGELFF
NA,TRBV3-1/TRBV3-2,TRBJ1-5,CASSQDLGPDQPQHF
NA,TRBV5-1,TRBJ2-1,CASSSPGRNEQFF
TRBD2,TRBV6-6,TRBJ2-1,CANPGTSGDNEQFF
TRBD1,TRBV28,TRBJ2-2,CASSLPGTGGTGELFF
TRBD2,TRBV5-1,TRBJ2-2,CASSLASGTGELFF
NA,TRBV5-1,TRBJ2-1,CASSGEGPAPSEQFF